A single sample gave rise to the 31 T cell receptor beta chains below, sequenced in a study of technical replicates of blood from a handful of donors. Profiling relied on immunoSEQ multiplex PCR, and the TCRdb table lists in-frame clones only, not all of them. The sample contains around 97,000 clones, about 95% of which appear only once. The sequencing input was T cells isolated from PBMCs. These receptors came from a human donor in good health.

V gene TRBV18 combines with J gene TRBJ1-5; a possible D gene is TRBD1 (5 bases). This CDR3 spans 16 amino acids. Germline loops: CDR1 KGHSH, CDR2 LQKENI. The germline V and J ends were trimmed by 1 base and 2 bases, with 12 bases remaining between them. The DNA for the CDR3 is TGTGCCAGCTCACCACGGTCAGGGATTGGCAATCAGCCCCAGCATTTT. Protein: CASSPRSGIGNQPQHF.

The chain joins TRBV9 to TRBJ2-5; D is undetermined. Germline V CDR1 and CDR2: SGDLS, YYNGEE. The CDR3 is 12 residues long. V was trimmed by 4 bases and J by 0 bases, leaving 4 bases between them. This CDR3 reads CASSPNQETQYF. Written as DNA, the CDR3 is TGTGCCAGCAGCCCCAACCAAGAGACCCAGTACTTC. Full variable domain (rest looked up from reference TRBV9 and TRBJ2-5): DSGVTQTPKHLITATGQRVTLRCSPRSGDLSVYWYQQSLDQGLQFLIQYYNGEERAKGNILERFSAQQFPDLHSELNLSSLELGDSALYFCASSPNQETQYFGPGTRLLVL.

The chain couples TRBV5-1 to TRBJ2-7; TRBD2 is a possible D gene (5 bases). Germline V gene sequence: CDR1 SGHRS, CDR2 YFSETQ. V was clipped by 1 base and J by 4 bases, with 6 bases between them. This CDR3 is built from 12 residues. CDR3 coding DNA: TGCGCCAGCAGCTTGTCGGGGTACGAGCAGTACTTC. Its translation: CASSLSGYEQYF.

The chain's CDR3 is CASATGEETQYF. The DNA of the CDR3 is TGTGCCAGCGCAACAGGGGAAGAGACCCAGTACTTC. V gene TRBV5-4 combines with J gene TRBJ2-5; TRBD1 matches at 7 bases. Looked up from germline, CDR1 is SGHNT and CDR2 is YYREEE (reference sequence). J was trimmed by 3 bases and V by 7 bases; bases with no gene match: 3. This CDR3 has 12 residues.

V usage is TRBV5-4 and J usage is TRBJ2-4; 7 positions agree with TRBD1. CDR1 and CDR2 from the germline V gene are SGHNT and YYREEE (reference sequence). This CDR3 has 15 residues. J gave up 0 bases and V 4 bases, and 4 bases lay outside the gene matches. CDR3 DNA: TGTGCCAGCAGCCCAGGGGGTCTAGCCAAAAACATTCAGTACTTC. It is translated as CASSPGGLAKNIQYF.

V is TRBV19 and J is TRBJ2-7; D possibly corresponds to TRBD2 (6 bases). This CDR3 has 14 amino acids. Trimming pared 1 base from V and 0 bases from J, leaving 7 bases between. CDR1 and CDR2 (germline): LNHDA, SQIVND (reference sequence). The CDR3 bases are TGTGCCAGTAGTATAGCGGGAGACTCCTACGAGCAGTACTTC. Its translation: CASSIAGDSYEQYF.

CDR3 sequence: CASSPSRAPTAEAYF. The CDR3 DNA is TGTGCCAGCAGCCCCTCTAGGGCACCAACGGCGGAGGCATATTTT. V is TRBV11-2 and J is TRBJ1-3; D remains unclear. Per germline, CDR1 SGHAT and CDR2 FQNNGV. V was trimmed by 5 bases and J by 15 bases, leaving 26 bases between them. The CDR3 has 15 amino acids.

The chain combines TRBV29-1 with TRBJ2-3, with 9 bases fitting TRBD2. The CDR3 covers 14 residues. CDR1 SQVTM and CDR2 ANQGSEA come from the germline V gene. After removal of 6 bases from V and 5 bases from J, the junction contained 9 bases not matched to a gene. The CDR3 DNA reads as TGCAGCGTCGTGACTAGCGGAAGAGTAGATACGCAGTATTTT. The encoded protein is CSVVTSGRVDTQYF.

The chain combines TRBV27 with TRBJ2-5; TRBD2 aligns across 9 bases. Germline assignment: CDR1 MNHEY and CDR2 SMNVEV (reference sequence). Unmatched junction bases numbered 5, after V lost 5 bases and J lost 4 bases. This CDR3 has 14 residues. CDR3 in amino acids: CASSPTLAGETQYF. For the CDR3, the DNA is TGTGCCAGCAGTCCAACACTAGCGGGAGAGACCCAGTACTTC.

CDR3 protein: CASSEQGATGELFF. In nucleotides, the CDR3 is TGCGCCAGCAGTGAACAGGGGGCCACCGGGGAGCTGTTTTTT. The chain links TRBV10-1 to TRBJ2-2, with 9 positions matching TRBD1. Trimming took 3 bases from V and 4 from J; bases not matched to a gene: 0. The CDR3 extends over 14 amino acids. Germline values: CDR1 WNHNN, CDR2 SYGVQD (reference sequence).

This clone was seen once. The V gene is TRBV6-5, the J gene TRBJ2-6, with D maybe TRBD1 (6 bases). There are 14 residues in the CDR3. Germline V CDR1 and CDR2: MNHEY, SVGAGI. The V gene lost 5 bases and the J gene lost 2 bases, with 7 bases spanning the gap. The CDR3 DNA sequence: TGTGCCAGCAGTAACAGGGCTGGGGCCAACGTCCTGACTTTC. It encodes CASSNRAGANVLTF.

The chain carries TRBV4-1 and TRBJ2-3; 14 bases fit TRBD2. The V segment lost 2 bases and the J segment 5 bases; nucleotides outside the gene matches: 6. Germline V gene data show CDR1 as MGHRA and CDR2 as YSYEKL. The CDR3 is made up of 17 amino acids. Here the CDR3 DNA reads TGCGCCAGCAGCCAAAGGGGACTAGCGGGAGTTGTAGATACGCAGTATTTT. Translation gives CASSQRGLAGVVDTQYF.

The rearrangement uses TRBV27 and TRBJ1-1; D remains unclear. Germline V gene data show CDR1 as MNHEY and CDR2 as SMNVEV (reference sequence). The V gene lost 5 bases and the J gene lost 6 bases, with 16 bases spanning the gap. The CDR3 is made up of 14 amino acids. In DNA, the CDR3 is TGTGCCAGCAGTCCCTACCTGACTAACTCTGAAGCTTTCTTT. Amino acid sequence: CASSPYLTNSEAFF.

The gene calls are TRBV7-2 and TRBJ2-7, with D possibly being TRBD2 (5 bases). The CDR3 has 17 residues. Per germline, CDR1 SGHTA and CDR2 FQGNSA. Deletions cut 1 base from V and 5 bases from J, with 21 bases between. CDR3 residues: CASSLVFSGMIAHEQYF. In nucleotides, the CDR3 is TGTGCCAGCAGCTTAGTATTTTCCGGGATGATCGCCCACGAGCAGTACTTC.

V is TRBV14 and J is TRBJ1-2; tentative D call: TRBD1 (6 bases). V was shortened by 1 base and J by 6 bases, with 12 bases between the two germline ends. Per germline, CDR1 SGHDN and CDR2 FVKESK. The CDR3 runs 14 residues. The CDR3 DNA follows: TGTGCCAGCAGCCAAGCGGGGGGCTGGGATGGCTACACCTTC. Translating it yields CASSQAGGWDGYTF.

This clone was observed once. The rearrangement links TRBV11-2 to TRBJ2-6, with 7 bases identical to TRBD2. The CDR3 extends over 15 amino acids. Losses at the gene ends were 5 bases for V and 4 bases for J; bases not matched to a gene: 5. Germline values: CDR1 SGHAT, CDR2 FQNNGV. Written as DNA, the CDR3 is TGTGCCAGCAGCATAAGGGGAGGGGGGGCCAACGTCCTGACTTTC. This codes for CASSIRGGGANVLTF.

This chain links TRBV19 with TRBJ2-1; 14 bases match TRBD2. The CDR3 is made up of 17 amino acids. With 3 bases clipped from V and 5 bases from J, the junction kept 6 bases outside the gene matches. Germline V CDR1 and CDR2: LNHDA, SQIVND (reference sequence). CDR3 region: CASSIVPGLAGDNEQFF. The CDR3 nucleotides read TGTGCCAGTAGTATTGTACCGGGACTAGCGGGAGACAATGAGCAGTTCTTC.

V gene TRBV29-1 combines with J gene TRBJ1-1, with TRBD1 matching over 7 bases. The germline CDR1 and CDR2 sequences are SQVTM and ANQGSEA. This CDR3 has 14 amino acids. J was trimmed by 4 bases and V by 2 bases; bases with no gene match: 7. The CDR3 protein is CSVEQTGAGTEAFF. The CDR3 DNA follows: TGCAGCGTTGAACAAACAGGGGCTGGCACTGAAGCTTTCTTT. Supplemented by reference TRBV29-1 and TRBJ1-1, the full variable domain reads SAVISQKPSRDICQRGTSLTIQCQVDSQVTMMFWYRQQPGQSLTLIATANQGSEATYESGFVIDKFPISRPNLTFSTLTVSNMSPEDSSIYLCSVEQTGAGTEAFFGQGTRLTVV.

This clone was seen more than once but under ten times. The CDR3: CASTRASNTEAFF. Here the CDR3 DNA reads TGTGCCAGTACGAGGGCTTCGAACACTGAAGCTTTCTTT. The chain has TRBV19 and TRBJ1-1; D is ambiguous. Germline V lookup: CDR1 LNHDA, CDR2 SQIVND (reference sequence). V lost 7 bases and J 1 base, leaving 10 bases between the germline ends. CDR3 size: 13 residues.

The rearrangement joins TRBV9 to TRBJ2-7, with 7 bases matching TRBD1. The trim removed 3 bases at V and 2 bases at J, leaving 5 bases unmatched. Germline lookup yields CDR1 SGDLS and CDR2 YYNGEE. This CDR3 region has 14 residues. Written as DNA, the CDR3 is TGTGCCAGCAGCGGCCGGGACAGTCCCTACGAGCAGTACTTC. Translated: CASSGRDSPYEQYF.

The chain joins TRBV5-4 to TRBJ1-2; the match to TRBD1 covers 10 bases. This CDR3 region has 15 residues. The ends lost 4 bases at V and 2 bases at J; junction bases unmatched: 5. Looked up from germline, CDR1 is SGHNT and CDR2 is YYREEE (reference sequence). CDR3: CASSPTGGRNYGYTF. CDR3 coding DNA: TGTGCCAGCAGCCCGACAGGGGGCCGGAACTATGGCTACACCTTC.

The CDR3 nucleotides read TGTGCCAGCAGTGTCGAGCTAGCGGGTCGTAGCACAGATACGCAGTATTTT. Protein sequence: CASSVELAGRSTDTQYF. V is TRBV2 and J is TRBJ2-3; 8 bases align to TRBD2. The germline gives CDR1 SNHLY, CDR2 FYNNEI. The length of the CDR3 is 17 residues. V lost 4 bases to trimming and J lost 0 bases; unmatched junction nucleotides: 9.

The V call is TRBV7-9, the J call TRBJ1-1, with 8 nucleotides matching TRBD1. V trimming: 0 bases; J trimming: 6 bases; junction bases outside the gene matches: 3. The germline V gene encodes CDR1 SEHNR and CDR2 FQNEAQ (reference sequence). This CDR3 is built from 14 residues. The CDR3 DNA sequence: TGTGCCAGCAGCTTAGCCGGGACAGGAGCTGAAGCTTTCTTT. Translating gives CASSLAGTGAEAFF. The full variable domain, its missing parts supplied by reference TRBV7-9 and TRBJ1-1, is DTGVSQNPRHKITKRGQNVTFRCDPISEHNRLYWYRQTLGQGPEFLTYFQNEAQLEKSRLLSDRFSAERPKGSFSTLEIQRTEQGDSAMYLCASSLAGTGAEAFFGQGTRLTVV.

V gene TRBV13 combines with J gene TRBJ2-7; TRBD2 agrees at 11 bases. Germline CDR1 is PRHDT and CDR2 is FYEKMQ (reference sequence). With V trimmed by 5 bases and J by 3 bases, 3 bases remained unmatched. CDR3 length: 14 residues. This chain's CDR3 is CASSLAGGHYEQYF. CDR3 in DNA: TGTGCCAGCAGCCTAGCGGGAGGACACTACGAGCAGTACTTC.

For the CDR3, the DNA is TGTGCCAGCAGTCTCCCCCGGACAGGGTGGTCCATATATTTT. Its translation is CASSLPRTGWSIYF. This chain uses TRBV27 with TRBJ1-3; 8 bases agree with TRBD1. This CDR3 comprises 14 residues. The germline V gene has CDR1 MNHEY and CDR2 SMNVEV (reference sequence). V was pared by 5 bases and J by 11 bases, with 11 bases of the junction left unmatched.

This clone was seen only a few times. The J gene is TRBJ2-3, the V gene TRBV4-1; 7 nucleotides match TRBD2. This CDR3 is 16 amino acids long. CDR1 MGHRA and CDR2 YSYEKL come from the germline V gene. Trimming removed 1 base from V and 8 bases from J; junction bases left unmatched: 12. The CDR3 DNA sequence: TGCGCCAGCAGCCAAGCTATGGGGGGAGGGATCGCTACGCAGTATTTT. Its protein product is CASSQAMGGGIATQYF.

This rearrangement joins TRBV7-9 to TRBJ2-5; 9 nucleotides line up with TRBD2. The J call could be wrong; TRBJ2-7 is a better fit for the DNA end. The length of the CDR3 is 15 residues. Germline V gene data show CDR1 as SEHNR and CDR2 as FQNEAQ (reference sequence). The CDR3 here is CASSSWREGLYEQYF. The CDR3 DNA is TGTGCCAGCAGCTCCTGGCGGGAGGGTCTCTACGAGCAGTACTTC.

The V call is TRBV10-3, the J call TRBJ1-1, with a tentative D call TRBD1 (6 bases). The CDR3 sequence is 12 residues long. CDR1 is ENHRY and CDR2 is SYGVKD in the germline V gene. V was trimmed by 9 bases and J by 2 bases, leaving 10 bases between them. The CDR3 loop is CAIRTANTEAFF. DNA of the CDR3: TGTGCCATACGGACAGCAAACACTGAAGCTTTCTTT.

V is TRBV5-4 and J is TRBJ1-1; D uncertain. The CDR3 is 16 residues long. CDR1 and CDR2 (germline): SGHNT, YYREEE (reference sequence). Deletions cut 0 bases from V and 3 bases from J, with 15 bases between. The CDR3 DNA sequence: TGTGCCAGCAGCTTGGCCAAACAAAACAGAGACACTGAAGCTTTCTTT. Protein: CASSLAKQNRDTEAFF. Full variable domain (remainder filled in from reference TRBV5-4 and TRBJ1-1): ETGVTQSPTHLIKTRGQQVTLRCSSQSGHNTVSWYQQALGQGPQFIFQYYREEENGRGNFPPRFSGLQFPNYSSELNVNALELDDSALYLCASSLAKQNRDTEAFFGQGTRLTVV.

This clone was counted a single time. This sequence joins TRBV9 and TRBJ2-3; 10 nucleotides agree with TRBD1. Trimming at V came to 4 bases and at J to 2 bases, leaving 7 bases not matched to a gene. Per the germline V gene, CDR1 is SGDLS and CDR2 is YYNGEE. This CDR3 has 16 residues. CDR3 DNA: TGTGCCAGCAGCTCAAGGACAGGGGGGACCACAGATACGCAGTATTTT. It codes for CASSSRTGGTTDTQYF.

The chain employs TRBV2 and TRBJ2-3, with a weak D call TRBD1 (6 bases). The V end lost 8 bases, the J end lost 6 bases, and 9 bases lay between the germline ends. Germline loops: CDR1 SNHLY, CDR2 FYNNEI. The CDR3 runs to 11 residues. CDR3 nucleotides: TGTGCCAGCCCGAGGGGGGATACGCAGTATTTT. It encodes CASPRGDTQYF. Full variable domain (missing parts from reference TRBV2 and TRBJ2-3): EPEVTQTPSHQVTQMGQEVILRCVPISNHLYFYWYRQILGQKVEFLVSFYNNEISEKSEIFDDQFSVERPDGSNFTLKIRSTKLEDSAMYFCASPRGDTQYFGPGTRLTVL.